Listed here are 3 T cell receptor beta chains from one sample, sequenced in a study of CXCR3-negative and CXCR3-positive naive CD8 T cells. Their specific antigens are unknown. It was by 5' RACE with UMI labels that the TRB cDNA libraries were prepared. TCRdb re-called the 5' RACE reads, yielding one record per CDR3 amino acid sequence without DNA. Listed are 120,000 to 150,000 distinct CDR3 sequences; about 0.28% falls within the top ten. General study results and limits: Comparison of naive cells showed more hydrophobic TRB CDR3s in CXCR3-positive than in CXCR3-negative naive cells.

Sequenced sample: naive CXCR3+ CD8+ T cells from blood. Subset of the sample: CD45RO-CCR7+CD27+CD95- naive CD8+ T cells expressing CXCR3 (TNR3+). Receptors were obtained from a human donor in good health. Some clones in this sample may be carry-over from other donors' samples.

V is TRBV5-1 and J is TRBJ2-3; TCRdb gives TRBD2 as the D gene, but with no DNA this cannot be confirmed. The CDR3 runs 15 residues. CDR1 and CDR2 from the germline V gene are SGHRS and YFSETQ. CDR3 in amino acids: CASSASSGSTDTQYF.

The rearrangement uses TRBV6-5 and TRBJ2-7; TCRdb indicates TRBD1, and absent DNA this call remains unverified. CDR3 length equals 12 residues. Germline CDR1 reads MNHEY; CDR2 reads SVGAGI. CDR3 sequence: CASSGGGREQYF.

The rearrangement uses TRBV7-9 and TRBJ2-7; TCRdb reports TRBD1, a call that lacks DNA to check it against. Germline loops: CDR1 SEHNR, CDR2 FQNEAQ (reference sequence). CDR3 length: 17 residues. The CDR3 protein is CASSSPPRQGLAYEQYF.